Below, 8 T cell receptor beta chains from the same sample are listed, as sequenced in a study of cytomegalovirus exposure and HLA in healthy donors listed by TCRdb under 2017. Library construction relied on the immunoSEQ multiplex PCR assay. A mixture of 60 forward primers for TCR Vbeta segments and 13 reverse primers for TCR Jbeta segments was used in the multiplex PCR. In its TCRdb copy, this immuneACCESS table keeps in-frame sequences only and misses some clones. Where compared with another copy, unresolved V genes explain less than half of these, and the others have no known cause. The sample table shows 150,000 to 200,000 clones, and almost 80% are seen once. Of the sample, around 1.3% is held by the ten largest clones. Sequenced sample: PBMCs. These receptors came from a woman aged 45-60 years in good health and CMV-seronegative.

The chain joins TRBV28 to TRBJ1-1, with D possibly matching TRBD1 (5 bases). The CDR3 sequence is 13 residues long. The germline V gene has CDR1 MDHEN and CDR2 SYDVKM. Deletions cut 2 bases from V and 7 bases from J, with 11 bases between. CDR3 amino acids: CASSLRREDEAFF. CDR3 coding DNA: TGTGCCAGCAGTTTACGCAGGGAAGATGAAGCTTTCTTT.

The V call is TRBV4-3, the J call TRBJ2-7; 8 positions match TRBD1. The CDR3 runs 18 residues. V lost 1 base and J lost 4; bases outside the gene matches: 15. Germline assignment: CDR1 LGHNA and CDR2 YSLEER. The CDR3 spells CASSQVFVLSGQAYEQYF. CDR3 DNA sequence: TGCGCCAGCAGCCAAGTATTCGTTCTTTCGGGACAGGCTTACGAGCAGTACTTC.

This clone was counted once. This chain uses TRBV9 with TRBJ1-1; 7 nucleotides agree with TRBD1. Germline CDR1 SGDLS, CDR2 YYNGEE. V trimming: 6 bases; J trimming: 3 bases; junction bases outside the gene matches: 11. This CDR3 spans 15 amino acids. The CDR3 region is CASTFYRGTYTEAFF. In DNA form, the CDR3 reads TGTGCCAGCACCTTTTACAGGGGCACGTACACTGAAGCTTTCTTT.

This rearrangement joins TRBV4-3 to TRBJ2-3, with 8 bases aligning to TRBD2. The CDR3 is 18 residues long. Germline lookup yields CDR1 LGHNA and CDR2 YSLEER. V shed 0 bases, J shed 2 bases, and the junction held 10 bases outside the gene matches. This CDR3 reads CASSQDQGQRGYTDTQYF. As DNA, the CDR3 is TGCGCCAGCAGCCAAGATCAGGGGCAGCGGGGGTACACAGATACGCAGTATTTT.

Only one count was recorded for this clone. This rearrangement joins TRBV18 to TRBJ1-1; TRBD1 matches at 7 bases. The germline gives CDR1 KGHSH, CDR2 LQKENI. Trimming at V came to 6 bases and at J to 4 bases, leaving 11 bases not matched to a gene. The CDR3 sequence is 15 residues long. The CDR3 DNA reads TGTGCCAGCTCCCCCGGGACAGCGTCCCTCACTGAAGCTTTCTTT. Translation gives CASSPGTASLTEAFF.

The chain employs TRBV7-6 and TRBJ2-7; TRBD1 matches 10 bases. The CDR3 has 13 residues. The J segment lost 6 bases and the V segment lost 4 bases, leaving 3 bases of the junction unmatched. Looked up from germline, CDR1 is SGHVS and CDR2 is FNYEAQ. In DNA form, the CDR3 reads TGTGCCAGCAGCTCAGACAGGGGGCCCGAGCAGTACTTC. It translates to CASSSDRGPEQYF.

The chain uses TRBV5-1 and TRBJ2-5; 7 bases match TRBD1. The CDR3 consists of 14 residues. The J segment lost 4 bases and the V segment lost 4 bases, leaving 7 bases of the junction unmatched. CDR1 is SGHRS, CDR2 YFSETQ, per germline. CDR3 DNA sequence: TGCGCCAGCAGCGTAGCAGGGGGAAGAGAGACCCAGTACTTC. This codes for CASSVAGGRETQYF.

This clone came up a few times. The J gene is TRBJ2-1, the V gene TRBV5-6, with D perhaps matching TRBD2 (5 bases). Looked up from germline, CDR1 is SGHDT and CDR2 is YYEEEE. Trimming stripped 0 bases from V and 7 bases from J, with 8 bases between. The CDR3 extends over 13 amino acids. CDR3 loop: CASSLVTRNEQFF. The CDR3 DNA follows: TGTGCCAGCAGCTTGGTTACTAGGAATGAGCAGTTCTTC.